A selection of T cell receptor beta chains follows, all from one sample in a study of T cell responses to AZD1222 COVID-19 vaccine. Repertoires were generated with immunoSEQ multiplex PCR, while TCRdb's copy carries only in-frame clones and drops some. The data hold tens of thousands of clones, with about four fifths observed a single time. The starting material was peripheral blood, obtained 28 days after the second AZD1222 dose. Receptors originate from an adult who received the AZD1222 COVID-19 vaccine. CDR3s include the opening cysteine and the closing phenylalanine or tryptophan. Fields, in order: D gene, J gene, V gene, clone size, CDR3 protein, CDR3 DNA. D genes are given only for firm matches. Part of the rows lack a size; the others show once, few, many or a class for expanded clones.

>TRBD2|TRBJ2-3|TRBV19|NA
CASKLAGTTDTQYF
TGTGCCAGCAAACTAGCGGGGACCACAGATACGCAGTATTTT
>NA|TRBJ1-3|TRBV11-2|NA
CASSTNRVGGNTIYF
TGTGCCAGCAGCACGAACAGGGTCGGTGGAAACACCATATATTTT
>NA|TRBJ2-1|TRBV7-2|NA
CASSSPGGLHNEQFF
TGTGCCAGCAGCTCACCCGGGGGTCTGCACAATGAGCAGTTCTTC
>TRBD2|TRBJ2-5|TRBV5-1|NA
CASSLNGGETQYF
TGCGCCAGCAGCTTAAACGGGGGGGAGACCCAGTACTTC
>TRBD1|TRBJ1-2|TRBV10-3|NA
CAISFGQGDGYTF
TGTGCCATCAGTTTCGGACAGGGTGATGGCTACACCTTC
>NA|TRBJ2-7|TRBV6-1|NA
CASSVGGGAISYEQYF
TGTGCCAGCAGTGTGGGCGGGGGCGCGATTTCCTACGAGCAGTACTTC
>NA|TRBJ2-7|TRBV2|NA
CASNTGISTGAYEQYF
TGTGCCAGCAATACCGGGATCTCAACCGGCGCCTACGAGCAGTACTTC
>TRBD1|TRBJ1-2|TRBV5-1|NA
CASSFKGAENGYTF
TGCGCCAGCAGCTTTAAGGGGGCAGAGAATGGCTACACCTTC
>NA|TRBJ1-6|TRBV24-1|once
CATKAGVYNSPLHF
TGTGCCACCAAGGCAGGGGTCTATAATTCACCCCTCCACTTT
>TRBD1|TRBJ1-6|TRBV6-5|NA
CASSLDRGGSPLHF
TGTGCCAGCAGTCTAGACAGGGGTGGTTCACCCCTCCACTTT
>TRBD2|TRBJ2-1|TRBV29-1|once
CSGKRGGSYNEQFF
TGCAGCGGAAAACGGGGGGGCTCCTACAATGAGCAGTTCTTC
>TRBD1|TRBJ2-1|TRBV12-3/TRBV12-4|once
CASSPDRGYEQFF
TGTGCCAGCAGTCCTGACAGGGGCTATGAGCAGTTCTTC
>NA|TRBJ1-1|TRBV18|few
CASSPQGVNTEAFF
TGTGCCAGCTCACCACAGGGGGTAAACACTGAAGCTTTCTTT
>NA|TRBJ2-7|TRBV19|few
CASSPRDANYEQYF
TGTGCCAGTAGTCCGAGGGACGCAAACTACGAGCAGTACTTC
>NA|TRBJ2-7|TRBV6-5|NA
CASRARPYEQYF
TGTGCCAGCAGAGCGAGACCCTACGAGCAGTACTTC
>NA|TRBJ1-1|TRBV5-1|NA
CASRLRGMNTEAFF
TGCGCCAGCAGGTTACGGGGCATGAACACTGAAGCTTTCTTT